This T cell receptor (beta chain) was recorded in a study of CD8 T cells in ankylosing spondylitis. The study, taken as a whole, reports: Blood of patients with ankylosing spondylitis appeared to be characterized by a TCR beta motif of several highly homologous variants.

Trimming pared 1 base from V and 4 bases from J, leaving 17 bases between. Germline CDR1 SEHNR, CDR2 FQNEAQ (reference sequence). There are 16 residues in the CDR3. Molecular-barcoded quantitative 5'-RACE produced these TCR beta libraries. TCRdb itself ran the 5' RACE reads through MiXCR, one entry per CDR3 protein. The sample has 700,000 or so distinct CDR3 sequences, 19% seen once. In the case of this clonotype: Its target is not known.

Sequences were obtained from blood, either unsorted or a sorted T cell fraction (not recorded which). The chain links TRBV7-9 to TRBJ2-7, with D perhaps being TRBD1 or TRBD2 (5 bases each). The receptor's source is a male donor with ankylosing spondylitis. This CDR3 reads CASSLDSGAADYEQYF. The CDR3 nucleotides are TGTGCCAGCAGCTTAGATTCCGGGGCAGCAGATTACGAGCAGTACTTC. Full variable domain (remainder filled in from reference TRBV7-9 and TRBJ2-7): DTGVSQNPRHKITKRGQNVTFRCDPISEHNRLYWYRQTLGQGPEFLTYFQNEAQLEKSRLLSDRFSAERPKGSFSTLEIQRTEQGDSAMYLCASSLDSGAADYEQYFGPGTRLTVT.